What follows are 9 T cell receptor beta chains derived from one specimen sequenced in a study of blood T cell repertoires in COVID-19. The data were produced by immunoSEQ multiplex PCR, yet TCRdb's version contains in-frame clones alone and is incomplete. The data show hundreds of thousands of clones, with roughly nine tenths seen just once and over 2% held by the top ten. Sequencing used PBMCs or T cells enriched from blood (not recorded which). These receptors came from a young woman who had recovered from COVID-19.

The chain links TRBV11-2 to TRBJ1-2; maybe TRBD1 (5 bases). V was trimmed by 2 bases and J by 6 bases, leaving 7 bases between them. Germline V lookup: CDR1 SGHAT, CDR2 FQNNGV. The CDR3 is 12 residues long. The CDR3 sequence: CASSLSGNGYTF. DNA for the CDR3: TGTGCCAGCAGCTTATCAGGGAATGGCTACACCTTC.

This clone is a singleton in its sample. V gene TRBV10-1 combines with J gene TRBJ2-7; 7 bases fit TRBD1. CDR1 and CDR2 (germline): WNHNN, SYGVQD (reference sequence). The CDR3 is 15 amino acids. V lost 5 bases to trimming and J lost 6 bases; unmatched junction nucleotides: 13. The CDR3 DNA follows: TGCGCCAGCAGTTATCAGCAGGGGGAGTCGGCCGAGCAGTACTTC. Translation: CASSYQQGESAEQYF.

The rearrangement uses TRBV5-1 and TRBJ2-6, with a possible D match to TRBD1 (5 bases). The CDR3 extends over 16 amino acids. Germline lookup yields CDR1 SGHRS and CDR2 YFSETQ. Trimming stripped 4 bases from V and 0 bases from J, with 11 bases between. CDR3 sequence reads: CASSTGASSGANVLTF. The CDR3 DNA reads as TGCGCCAGCAGCACTGGGGCGAGCTCTGGGGCCAACGTCCTGACTTTC. The full variable domain, rest sourced from reference TRBV5-1 and TRBJ2-6, is KAGVTQTPRYLIKTRGQQVTLSCSPISGHRSVSWYQQTPGQGLQFLFEYFSETQRNKGNFPGRFSGRQFSNSRSEMNVSTLELGDSALYLCASSTGASSGANVLTFGAGSRLTVL.

The rearrangement uses TRBV27 and TRBJ2-1; D unresolved. Deletions cut 6 bases from V and 8 bases from J, with 8 bases between. This CDR3 is 11 amino acids long. Germline V gives CDR1 MNHEY, CDR2 SMNVEV (reference sequence). The CDR3 reads CASRPCDEQFF. CDR3 DNA: TGTGCCAGCAGACCCTGCGATGAGCAGTTCTTC.

On this clone: At the DNA level, this CDR3 is encoded by other sequences in the same sample as well. The rearrangement links TRBV27 to TRBJ2-2; D is unclear. The V and J ends lost 5 bases and 2 bases respectively, with 3 bases between them. The CDR3 has 12 amino acids. From germline, CDR1 is MNHEY and CDR2 SMNVEV (reference sequence). The CDR3 region is CASSLNTGELFF. CDR3 bases: TGTGCCAGCAGTCTCAACACCGGGGAGCTGTTTTTT.

The chain combines TRBV15 with TRBJ1-5; TRBD1 is a possible D gene (6 bases). V gave up 5 bases and J gave up 6 bases, with 17 bases separating them. Germline-derived CDR1 and CDR2 are LNHNV and YYDKDF (reference sequence). CDR3 length: 15 amino acids. The CDR3 protein is CATSGTGNVAQPQHF. CDR3 in DNA: TGTGCCACCAGCGGCACAGGGAATGTAGCTCAGCCCCAGCATTTT. The full variable domain, with the rest looked up from reference TRBV15 and TRBJ1-5, is DAMVIQNPRYQVTQFGKPVTLSCSQTLNHNVMYWYQQKSSQAPKLLFHYYDKDFNNEADTPDNFQSRRPNTSFCFLDIRSPGLGDTAMYLCATSGTGNVAQPQHFGDGTRLSIL.

This clone is a singleton in its sample. The chain carries TRBV15 and TRBJ1-2; TRBD1 is a possible D gene (5 bases). The CDR3 length is 15 residues. Between the trimmed V and J ends, which lost 0 bases and 1 base, there was a span of 9 bases. CDR1 and CDR2 from the germline V gene are LNHNV and YYDKDF (reference sequence). The CDR3 reads CATSRDRELNYGYTF. The CDR3 DNA is TGTGCCACCAGCAGAGACAGGGAACTTAACTATGGCTACACCTTC.

The V gene is TRBV9, the J gene TRBJ2-1, with D perhaps TRBD2 (5 bases). In germline, CDR1 is SGDLS, CDR2 YYNGEE. The CDR3 loop spans 15 amino acids. V was cut by 2 bases and J by 0 bases, with 9 bases left in between. The CDR3, as DNA: TGTGCCAGCAGCGTCGGGGTCGTCTCCTACAATGAGCAGTTCTTC. This translates into CASSVGVVSYNEQFF.

This chain links TRBV19 with TRBJ1-1, with a weak D call TRBD1 (6 bases). Deletions cut 0 bases from V and 1 base from J, with 15 bases between. The CDR3 is 17 amino acids. CDR1 is LNHDA and CDR2 is SQIVND in the germline V gene (reference sequence). The CDR3 DNA reads as TGTGCCAGTAGTATAGATCTACCGGTACAGGGGAACACTGAAGCTTTCTTT. As protein: CASSIDLPVQGNTEAFF.